This TCR beta chain was profiled in a study of blood T cell repertoires in COVID-19. On the study more broadly: Samples of COVID-19 (acute and convalescent) were obtained from the United States, Italy and Spain. T cells, B-cell-depleted T cells, or PBMCs provided the cDNA or gDNA that served as material.

Seattle patient enrollment occurred during active infection, with longitudinal follow-up thereafter. As processed by the authors: Reference gene primer amplification in the assay estimated nucleated cell counts. Method: immunoSEQ multiplex PCR; TCRdb's copy keeps in-frame clones and lacks some. The V and J calls and the clone size are those of that table, but D and trimming were determined from the DNA. The table shows approximately 61,000 clones, with about 80% occurring only once. This clone appeared a few times. With 4 bases removed from V and 5 bases from J, the gap between germline ends came to 14 bases. From germline, CDR1 is SGHNT and CDR2 YYREEE (reference sequence). The CDR3 has 14 residues.

The sequenced sample consisted of peripheral blood. The chain links TRBV5-4 to TRBJ2-3; possibly TRBD2 for D (6 bases). The receptor's source is a man in his fifties or sixties with COVID-19, enrolled during active disease. CDR3 sequence: CASSPDYGRDTQYF. In nucleotides, the CDR3 is TGTGCCAGCAGCCCGGACTACGGGAGAGATACGCAGTATTTT.